The present entry profiles one T cell receptor (beta chain) with its context. Germline V CDR1 and CDR2: SGHRS, YFSETQ. Trimming shortened V by 0 bases and J by 6 bases, and 7 bases separated the two germline ends. The CDR3 has 12 residues. This entry is derived from a study of OX40 agonist ivuxolimab in advanced cancers. Only in-frame clones appear in the TCRdb table, and some are missing; sequencing was by immunoSEQ multiplex PCR. Of about 100,000 clones listed, about 89% are singletons. V and J are TRBV5-1 and TRBJ2-7; D gene uncertain. The sequencing used CD4+ or CD8+ T cells sorted from blood, collected in a trial of the OX40 agonist ivuxolimab. The clonotype originates from an adult with an advanced solid tumor such as melanoma, head and neck, liver or kidney cancer. CDR3 sequence (DNA): TGCGCCAGCAGCTTGGACTGGTTCGAGCAGTACTTC. This sequence encodes CASSLDWFEQYF.